This TCR beta chain was retrieved from a study of human T cells and chemical hapten exposure. As for the study in general: Sensitization employed 2% DPC on about 2 cm by about 2 cm of upper inner arm skin.

V gave up 2 bases and J gave up 7 bases, with 11 bases separating them. CDR3 length: 14 amino acids. Per the germline V gene, CDR1 is MNHEY and CDR2 is SVGAGI. TCRdb recomputed calls from the RACE reads with MiXCR, one row per CDR3 protein. The sample contains over 100,000 distinct CDR3 sequences, roughly 10% of which appear only once. Time point indicated: patch test 2, 6 weeks after DPC sensitization. Treatment given: therapeutic diphenylcyclopropenone sensitization with weekly scalp DPC. Points from the study as a whole: PT1 expanded TCR numbers rose with patch test score.

This clonotype has at least ten counts. Its antigen is still unknown. The receptor was derived from a woman in her forties with alopecia areata. Some clones in this sample may be carry-over from other donors' samples. The chain links TRBV6-5 to TRBJ2-2; a weak D match, TRBD1 (5 bases). Sequencing was performed on whole blood, taken in connection with sensitization to the hapten diphenylcyclopropenone (DPC). Here the CDR3 reads CASSYPNRGGELFF. Written as DNA, the CDR3 is TGTGCCAGCAGTTACCCAAATAGGGGCGGGGAGCTGTTTTTT.